This TCR beta chain was captured in a study of blood T cell repertoires in COVID-19. Germline lookup yields CDR1 SGHNT and CDR2 YENEEA. V was shortened by 5 bases and J by 2 bases, with 21 bases between the two germline ends. This CDR3 contains 17 residues. This clone has only one observation. Here immunoSEQ multiplex PCR was the method, and the copy in TCRdb shows in-frame clones only, minus some. The sample comprises some 250,000 clones, 80% to 90% of which are singletons, and 15% to 17% rests with the top ten. The clonotype was recovered from a man younger than 35 who had recovered from COVID-19. This rearrangement joins TRBV11-3 to TRBJ1-1; D might be TRBD1 (5 bases). Material for sequencing was PBMCs or T cells enriched from blood (not recorded which). The CDR3 nucleotides are TGTGCCAGCAGCCCAAGAATGGGCAGGGCGGCAAACACTGAAGCTTTCTTT. Encoded protein: CASSPRMGRAANTEAFF.